This TCR beta chain was identified during a study of T cells after posttransplantation cyclophosphamide (dated by TCRdb to the mid-2010s). For the study in its entirety: Using TRB sequencing, the study followed how the T cell repertoire reconstituted after myeloablative bone marrow transplantation in which posttransplantation cyclophosphamide served as GVHD prophylaxis. Samples from around 35 PTCy-treated patients and 16 related bone marrow donors of those patients were subjected to antigen receptor sequencing. Blood from all 35 or so PTCy patients who had 1-year posttransplant specimens underwent TRB sequencing. In 3 patients, TRB sequencing was also performed on up to about 3 more blood samples taken 2 to 5.2 years after transplant, and in 4 patients, pretransplant blood was also TRB-sequenced. TRA and TRB clonality were tightly correlated in ten or so samples, so subsequent TCR analyses focused on TRB only. Public TRB sequences were checked against a database of over 3,000 sequences associated with responses to pathogens, tumor antigens, self-antigens and alloantigens. The full study reports these points: The TRB repertoires of T cells infiltrating skin or GI tract showed only limited overlap with the TRB repertoires of T cells in blood. Donor-recipient similarity was low at 1-2 months but rose over the first year, and later blood repertoires were often dominated by donor CD8+ memory clones. Across roughly 40 patients, recipient CMV seropositivity and CMV reactivation were highly associated with TRB clonality; PTCy diversity was similar to CNI/methotrexate controls.

The CDR3 spans 14 residues, from the cysteine through the phenylalanine. CDR3 DNA only is kept here, 42 bases in frame from base 1. Via the germline V gene, CDR1 is SGHDT and CDR2 YYEEEE. V and J lose 5 bases and 4 bases, and a span of 13 bases separates them. Genomic DNA was used for TRB sequencing, which was performed with the immunoSEQ assay at survey resolution or with the hsTCRB kit. The authors' analysis ran thus. The immunoSEQ software handled the initial read processing, while the LymphoSeq R package was used for the repertoire analyses. Clonality was calculated as 1 minus normalized Shannon entropy, and the Gini coefficient was also calculated for each TRB dataset. To infer phenotypes in unsorted samples, TRB sequences from sorted subsets of the recipient or donor were mapped onto unsorted samples from the same recipient. Imported from immuneACCESS, the table was reduced by TCRdb to in-frame sequences with V and J called. These copies leave out some clones; in studies compared against another copy, an unresolved V gene accounts for under half, and the cause of the remainder is not known. The V and J calls and the clone size are those of that table, but D and trimming were determined from the DNA. For this sample the table gives some 20,000 clones, of which approximately 97% were detected only once. Roughly 0.15% of the sample rests with the top ten.

To note about this clone: It has no known antigen specificity. Base qualities are missing; no much larger clone stands one base away.

Naive T cells were defined as viable CD3+CD4+ or CD3+CD8+ cells that were CCR7+CD45RA+CD45RO-CD95-CD27+CD28+. Related bone marrow donors provided peripheral blood samples on the day of marrow donation. Peripheral blood and bone marrow mononuclear cells were isolated by Ficoll-Hypaque density centrifugation and cryopreserved. Sorting of CD4+ and CD8+ T cells, including naive and memory subsets, was performed by FACS on a FACSAria II. Sequencing was performed on naive CD4+ T cells sorted from PBMCs. The TCR was taken from a man between 45 and 60 years old in good health, CMV-negative, and a related stem cell transplant donor. The chain employs TRBV5-6 and TRBJ1-3; the best D guess is TRBD1, with 6 bases matching. The encoded CDR3 is CASSSQGSGNTIYF. DNA sequence: TGTGCCAGCAGTTCACAGGGTTCGGGAAACACCATATATTTT. Reference TRBV5-6 and TRBJ1-3 proteins supply the regions before and after the CDR3; the full variable domain is: DAGVTQSPTHLIKTRGQQVTLRCSPKSGHDTVSWYQQALGQGPQFIFQYYEEEERQRGNFPDRFSGHQFPNYSSELNVNALLLGDSALYLCASSSQGSGNTIYFGEGSWLTVV.